The 10 T cell receptor beta chains in this list originate from one sample, sequenced in a study of lymphopenia after photon versus proton radiotherapy. Profiled with immunoSEQ multiplex PCR; TCRdb holds only in-frame clones, not every one. The sample has 160,000 or so clones; 80% to 90% are singletons. Sequences were derived from peripheral blood, sampled from a patient treated with photon-based radiotherapy. The receptors shown here come from a man in his fifties with gastric cancer.

The CDR3 DNA reads TGTGCCAGCTCACCTTTTTACGAGCAGTACTTC. It translates to CASSPFYEQYF. This rearrangement joins TRBV18 to TRBJ2-7, with D unresolved. CDR1 is KGHSH and CDR2 is LQKENI in the germline V gene. CDR3 size: 11 residues. The V end lost 3 bases, the J end lost 4 bases, and 4 bases lay between the germline ends.

This clone is a singleton in its sample. The rearrangement links TRBV12-2 to TRBJ2-7; the table's TRBD2 call for D was not verified on the DNA. TRBV12-2 is a recognized pseudogene. The CDR3 is 16 amino acids. CDR3 residues: CASRLATGLMRWEQYF. The CDR3 DNA reads as TGTGCAAGTCGCTTAGCTACCGGACTCATGAGGTGGGAGCAGTACTTC.

The chain employs TRBV11-2 and TRBJ2-7; D is ambiguous. Per the germline V gene, CDR1 is SGHAT and CDR2 is FQNNGV. V dropped 5 bases and J dropped 6 bases, with 14 bases sitting between them. This CDR3 spans 13 amino acids. The CDR3 reads CASSPPGLVEQYF. CDR3 in DNA: TGTGCCAGCAGCCCCCCCGGGCTCGTCGAGCAGTACTTC.

The chain carries TRBV7-9 and TRBJ2-3, with 9 positions matching TRBD2. J was trimmed by 3 bases and V by 3 bases; bases with no gene match: 4. The CDR3 runs 15 residues. The germline gives CDR1 SEHNR, CDR2 FQNEAQ (reference sequence). CDR3 region: CASSFSGSRTDTQYF. The CDR3 bases are TGTGCCAGCAGCTTTAGCGGGAGTAGGACAGATACGCAGTATTTT.

This clone was recorded once. This chain joins TRBV2 and TRBJ2-1, with unresolved D. Germline lookup yields CDR1 SNHLY and CDR2 FYNNEI. The V end was cut by 3 bases, the J end by 4 bases, with 10 bases between. The CDR3 consists of 14 residues. The DNA for the CDR3 is TGTGCCAGCAGTGATCTGGCCGGTTACAATGAGCAGTTCTTC. It encodes CASSDLAGYNEQFF.

This clone has more than one count but fewer than ten. V usage is TRBV29-1 and J usage is TRBJ2-3; 7 bases align to TRBD2. The ends lost 2 bases at V and 0 bases at J; junction bases unmatched: 5. The germline CDR1 and CDR2 sequences are SQVTM and ANQGSEA. The CDR3 is 15 residues long. CDR3 nucleotide sequence: TGCAGCGTTGAATCTAGCGGTTCAAGCACAGATACGCAGTATTTT. This codes for CSVESSGSSTDTQYF.

The chain joins TRBV30 to TRBJ2-7, with TRBD1 matching 8 bases. The CDR3 spans 14 residues. Germline assignment: CDR1 GTSNPN and CDR2 SVGIG (reference sequence). V shed 1 base and J 4 bases; nucleotides not matched to a gene: 6. The CDR3 nucleotides are TGTGCCTGGAGTGAGTACAGGGGGATGTACGAGCAGTACTTC. Its translation is CAWSEYRGMYEQYF.

The rearrangement joins TRBV28 to TRBJ2-1; D ambiguous. Germline V CDR1 and CDR2: MDHEN, SYDVKM. V was pared by 5 bases and J by 9 bases, with 11 bases between. The CDR3 totals 12 residues. CDR3 sequence: CASSPQVSEQFF. The CDR3 DNA follows: TGTGCCAGCAGTCCCCAGGTCAGTGAGCAGTTCTTC. The complete variable domain, with remaining parts taken from reference TRBV28 and TRBJ2-1, reads DVKVTQSSRYLVKRTGEKVFLECVQDMDHENMFWYRQDPGLGLRLIYFSYDVKMKEKGDIPEGYSVSREKKERFSLILESASTNQTSMYLCASSPQVSEQFFGPGTRLTVL.

The genes are TRBV15 and TRBJ2-1, with 8 nucleotides matching TRBD2. The germline V gene encodes CDR1 LNHNV and CDR2 YYDKDF (reference sequence). CDR3 length equals 17 residues. The ends lost 1 base at V and 3 bases at J; junction bases unmatched: 8. CDR3 protein: CATSRVPGGGSYNEQFF. For the CDR3, the DNA is TGTGCCACCAGCAGAGTTCCGGGAGGGGGTAGCTACAATGAGCAGTTCTTC.

The chain couples TRBV27 to TRBJ1-2, with TRBD1 as a possible D gene (6 bases). The germline V and J ends were trimmed by 5 bases and 1 base, with 14 bases remaining between them. CDR3 size: 15 residues. The germline CDR1 and CDR2 sequences are MNHEY and SMNVEV (reference sequence). The CDR3 DNA reads as TGTGCCAGCAGTCCGGGGACAACCGTTAACTATGGCTACACCTTC. It translates to CASSPGTTVNYGYTF.